This T cell receptor (beta chain) was identified in a study of CXCR3-negative and CXCR3-positive naive CD8 T cells. General study points: From TRB CDR3 properties, TCR strength was inferred; surface CD5 did not differ between naive subsets. TRBV-TRBJ usage was alike in naive CXCR3-negative and CXCR3-positive cells but differed in memory cells.

CD45RO-CCR7+CD27+CD95- defined naive CD8+ T cells. UMI labels and 5' RACE were used to prepare the TRB cDNA libraries. TCRdb reanalyzed the 5' RACE reads, giving one entry per CDR3 protein sequence and no DNA. The sample spans 7,000 or so distinct CDR3 sequences; the ten largest clones claim over 1%. According to its frequency, this clonotype is medium-sized. The antigen remains unidentified. In germline, CDR1 is MDHEN, CDR2 SYDVKM. The CDR3 is 14 residues long. This TCR derives from a human donor in good health. Some clones in this sample may be carry-over from other donors' samples. Sequenced input: naive CXCR3- CD8+ T cells from blood. Subset described: CD45RO-CCR7+CD27+CD95- naive CD8+ T cells lacking CXCR3 (TNR3-). The chain has TRBV28 and TRBJ2-7; no DNA is available, so the TRBD1 call from TCRdb remains unchecked. CDR3 in amino acids: CASSWGQGPYEQYF.